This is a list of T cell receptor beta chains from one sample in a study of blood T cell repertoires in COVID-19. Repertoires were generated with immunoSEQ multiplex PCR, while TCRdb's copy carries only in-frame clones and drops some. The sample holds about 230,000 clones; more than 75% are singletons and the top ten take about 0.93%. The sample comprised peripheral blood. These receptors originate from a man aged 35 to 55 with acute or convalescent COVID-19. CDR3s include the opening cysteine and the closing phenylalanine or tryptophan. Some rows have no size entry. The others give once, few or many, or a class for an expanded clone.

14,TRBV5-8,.,CASSLQGGSGELFF
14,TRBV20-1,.,CSASRGRGNTEAFF
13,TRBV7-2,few,CASSLGREYEQYF
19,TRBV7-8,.,CASSLAANGLAGGRETQYF
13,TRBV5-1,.,CASSLQGKETQYF
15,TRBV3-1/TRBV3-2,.,CASSRDSADGNTIYF
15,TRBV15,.,CATSGRVSLEDGYTF
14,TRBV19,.,CASSITGPTSEQYF
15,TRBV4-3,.,CASSQEGREDQPQHF
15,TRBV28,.,CASSLSRTLNTEAFF